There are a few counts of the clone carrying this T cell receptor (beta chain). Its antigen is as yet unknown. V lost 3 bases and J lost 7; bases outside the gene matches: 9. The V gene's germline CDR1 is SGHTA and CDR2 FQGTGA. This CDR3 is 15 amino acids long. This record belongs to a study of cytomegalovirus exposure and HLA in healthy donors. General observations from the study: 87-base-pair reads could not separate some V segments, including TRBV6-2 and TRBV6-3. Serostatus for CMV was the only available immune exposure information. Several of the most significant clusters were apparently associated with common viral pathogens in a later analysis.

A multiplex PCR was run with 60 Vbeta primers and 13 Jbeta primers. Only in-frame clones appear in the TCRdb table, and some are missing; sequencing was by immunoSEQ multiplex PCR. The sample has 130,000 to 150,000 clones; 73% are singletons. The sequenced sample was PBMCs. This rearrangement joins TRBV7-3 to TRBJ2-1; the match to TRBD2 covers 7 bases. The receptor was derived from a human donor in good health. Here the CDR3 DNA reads TGTGCCAGCAGCTTTGGGCCGGGACTACTTAATGAGCAGTTCTTC. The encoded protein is CASSFGPGLLNEQFF.